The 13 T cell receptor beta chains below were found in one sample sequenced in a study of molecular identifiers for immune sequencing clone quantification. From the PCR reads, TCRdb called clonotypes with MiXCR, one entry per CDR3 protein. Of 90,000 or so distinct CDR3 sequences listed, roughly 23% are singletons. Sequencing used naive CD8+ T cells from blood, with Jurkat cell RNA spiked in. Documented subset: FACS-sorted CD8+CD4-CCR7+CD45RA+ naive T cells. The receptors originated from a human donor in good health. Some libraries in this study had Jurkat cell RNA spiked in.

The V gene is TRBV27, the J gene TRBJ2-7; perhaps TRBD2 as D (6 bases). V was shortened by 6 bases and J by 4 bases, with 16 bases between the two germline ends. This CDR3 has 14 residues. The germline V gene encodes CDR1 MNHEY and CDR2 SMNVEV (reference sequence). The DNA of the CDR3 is TGTGCCAGCAGCCCGGGACTCAACATATACGAGCAGTACTTC. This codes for CASSPGLNIYEQYF.

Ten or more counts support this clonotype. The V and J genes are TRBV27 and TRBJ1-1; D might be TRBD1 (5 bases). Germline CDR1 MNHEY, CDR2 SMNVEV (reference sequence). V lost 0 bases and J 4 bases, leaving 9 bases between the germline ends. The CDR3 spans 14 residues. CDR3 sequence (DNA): TGTGCCAGCAGTTTATCCCAGGGTGTCACTGAAGCTTTCTTT. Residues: CASSLSQGVTEAFF.

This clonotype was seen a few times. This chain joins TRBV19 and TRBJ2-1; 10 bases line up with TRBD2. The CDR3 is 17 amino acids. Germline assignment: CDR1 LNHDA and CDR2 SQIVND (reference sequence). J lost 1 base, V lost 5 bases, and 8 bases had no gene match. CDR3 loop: CASSATLAGESYNEQFF. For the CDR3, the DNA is TGTGCCAGTAGTGCCACTCTAGCGGGGGAATCCTACAATGAGCAGTTCTTC.

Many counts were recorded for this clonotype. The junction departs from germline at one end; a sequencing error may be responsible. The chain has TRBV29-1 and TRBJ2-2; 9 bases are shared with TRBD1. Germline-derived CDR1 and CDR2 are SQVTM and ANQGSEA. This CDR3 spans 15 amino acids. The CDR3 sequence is CSAETGGKNTGELFF. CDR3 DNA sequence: TGCAGCGCTGAAACAGGGGGCAAGAACACCGGGGAGCTGTTTTTT.

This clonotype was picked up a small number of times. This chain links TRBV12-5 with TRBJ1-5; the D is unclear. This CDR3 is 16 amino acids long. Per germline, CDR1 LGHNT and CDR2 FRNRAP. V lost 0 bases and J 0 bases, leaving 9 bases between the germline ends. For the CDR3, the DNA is TGTGCTAGTGGTTTGGTACCGGGGTATAGCAATCAGCCCCAGCATTTT. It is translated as CASGLVPGYSNQPQHF.

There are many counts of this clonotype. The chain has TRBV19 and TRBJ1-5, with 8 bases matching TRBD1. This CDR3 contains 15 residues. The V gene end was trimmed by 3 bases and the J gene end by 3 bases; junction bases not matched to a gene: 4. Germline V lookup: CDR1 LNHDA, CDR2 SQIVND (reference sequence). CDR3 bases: TGTGCCAGTAGTATGACAGGGGCCTACAATCAGCCCCAGCATTTT. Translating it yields CASSMTGAYNQPQHF.

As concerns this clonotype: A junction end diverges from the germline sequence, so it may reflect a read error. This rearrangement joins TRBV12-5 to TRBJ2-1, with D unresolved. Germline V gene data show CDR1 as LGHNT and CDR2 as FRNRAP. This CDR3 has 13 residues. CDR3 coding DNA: TGTGCTAGTGGTTTGGTTGATGGGAATGAGCAGTCCTTC. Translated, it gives CASGLVDGNEQSF.

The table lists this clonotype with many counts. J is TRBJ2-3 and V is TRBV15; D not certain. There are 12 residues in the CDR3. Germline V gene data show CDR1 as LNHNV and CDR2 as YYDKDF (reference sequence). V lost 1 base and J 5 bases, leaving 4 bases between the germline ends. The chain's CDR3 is CATSRVQDTQYF. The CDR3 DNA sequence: TGTGCCACCAGCAGAGTACAAGATACGCAGTATTTT.

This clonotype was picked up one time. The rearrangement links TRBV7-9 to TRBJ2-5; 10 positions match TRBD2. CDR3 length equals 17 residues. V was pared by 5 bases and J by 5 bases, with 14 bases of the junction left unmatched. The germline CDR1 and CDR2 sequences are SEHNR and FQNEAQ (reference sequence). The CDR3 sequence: CASSPKREGSLEETQYF. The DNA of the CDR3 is TGTGCCAGCAGCCCTAAGCGGGAGGGGTCTTTGGAGGAGACCCAGTACTTC.

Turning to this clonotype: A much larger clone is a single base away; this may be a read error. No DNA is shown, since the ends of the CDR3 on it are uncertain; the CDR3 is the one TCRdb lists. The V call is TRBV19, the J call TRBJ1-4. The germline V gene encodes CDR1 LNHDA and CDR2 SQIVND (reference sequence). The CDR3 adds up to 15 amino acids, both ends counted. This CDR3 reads CASSVWAIGNEKLLF.

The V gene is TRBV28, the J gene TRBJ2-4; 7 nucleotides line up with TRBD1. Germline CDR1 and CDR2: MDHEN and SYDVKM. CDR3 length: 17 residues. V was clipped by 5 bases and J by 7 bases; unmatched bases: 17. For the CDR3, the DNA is TGTGCCAGCAGTCCTCGAGGGGGCCCCTATGTTGAGAACATTCAGTACTTC. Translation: CASSPRGGPYVENIQYF.

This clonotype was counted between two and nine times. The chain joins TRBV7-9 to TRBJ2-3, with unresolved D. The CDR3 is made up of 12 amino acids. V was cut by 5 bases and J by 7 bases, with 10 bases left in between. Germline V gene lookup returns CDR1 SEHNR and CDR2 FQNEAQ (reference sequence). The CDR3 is CASSHNPNTQYF. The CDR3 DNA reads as TGTGCCAGCAGCCATAACCCAAATACGCAGTATTTT. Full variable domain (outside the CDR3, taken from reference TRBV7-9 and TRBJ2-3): DTGVSQNPRHKITKRGQNVTFRCDPISEHNRLYWYRQTLGQGPEFLTYFQNEAQLEKSRLLSDRFSAERPKGSFSTLEIQRTEQGDSAMYLCASSHNPNTQYFGPGTRLTVL.

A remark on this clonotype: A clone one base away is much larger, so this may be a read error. This chain's CDR3 is CASSRSTPSGGVSDTQYF. The CDR3 DNA reads as TGCGCCAGCAGCCGGTCCACCCCTAGCGGGGGGGTTTCAGATACGCAGTATTTT. The chain is built from TRBV4-1 and TRBJ2-3; TRBD2 agrees at 12 bases. CDR1 MGHRA and CDR2 YSYEKL come from the germline V gene. Trimming at V came to 4 bases and at J to 4 bases, leaving 12 bases not matched to a gene. This CDR3 is 18 amino acids long.